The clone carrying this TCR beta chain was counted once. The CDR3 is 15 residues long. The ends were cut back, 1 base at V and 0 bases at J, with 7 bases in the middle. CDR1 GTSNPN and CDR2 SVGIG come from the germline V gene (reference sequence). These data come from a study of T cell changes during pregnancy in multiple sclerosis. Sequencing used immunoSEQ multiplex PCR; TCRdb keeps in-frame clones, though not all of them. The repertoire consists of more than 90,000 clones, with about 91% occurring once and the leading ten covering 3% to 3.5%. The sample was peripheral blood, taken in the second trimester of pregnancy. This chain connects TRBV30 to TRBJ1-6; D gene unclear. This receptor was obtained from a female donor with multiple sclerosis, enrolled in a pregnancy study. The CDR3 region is CAWSGGSSYNSPLHF. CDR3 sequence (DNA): TGTGCCTGGAGTGGCGGGAGCTCCTATAATTCACCCCTCCACTTT.